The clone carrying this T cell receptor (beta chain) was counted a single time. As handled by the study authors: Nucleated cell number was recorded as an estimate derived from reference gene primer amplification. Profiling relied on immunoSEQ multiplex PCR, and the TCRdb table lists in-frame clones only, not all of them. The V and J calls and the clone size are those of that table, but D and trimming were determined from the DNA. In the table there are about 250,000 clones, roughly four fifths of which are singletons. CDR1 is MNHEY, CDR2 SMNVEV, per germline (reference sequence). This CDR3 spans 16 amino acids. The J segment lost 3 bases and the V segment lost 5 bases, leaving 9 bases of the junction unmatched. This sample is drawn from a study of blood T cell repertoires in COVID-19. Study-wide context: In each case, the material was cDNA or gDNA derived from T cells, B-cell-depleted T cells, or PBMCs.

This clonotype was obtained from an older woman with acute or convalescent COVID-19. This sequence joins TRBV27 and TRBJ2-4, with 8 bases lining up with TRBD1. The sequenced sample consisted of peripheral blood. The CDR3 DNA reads TGTGCCAGCAGTATCCGACAGGGGACACTCAAAAACATTCAGTACTTC. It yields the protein CASSIRQGTLKNIQYF.